These 14 T cell receptor beta chains share one sample of origin, sequenced in a study of blood T cell repertoires in COVID-19. Sequencing used immunoSEQ multiplex PCR; TCRdb keeps in-frame clones, though not all of them. The table lists roughly 200,000 clones, around 83% of them singletons. The sequenced sample consisted of peripheral blood. Receptor source: a man in his forties or fifties with active or convalescent COVID-19.

The V and J genes are TRBV24-1 and TRBJ2-1, with TRBD1 as a possible D gene (5 bases). Trimming cost V 1 base and J 0 bases, with 9 bases left between them. This CDR3 contains 16 residues. The germline V gene encodes CDR1 KGHDR and CDR2 SFDVKD. The CDR3 sequence: CATSDLRGASYNEQFF. The CDR3 DNA reads as TGTGCCACCAGTGATTTAAGGGGCGCCTCCTACAATGAGCAGTTCTTC.

The chain combines TRBV29-1 with TRBJ2-1, with 9 bases aligning to TRBD1. Germline loops: CDR1 SQVTM, CDR2 ANQGSEA. The J segment lost 8 bases and the V segment lost 5 bases, leaving 10 bases of the junction unmatched. The length of the CDR3 is 14 residues. The chain's CDR3 is CSVQGGTGPHEQFF. The CDR3 DNA follows: TGCAGCGTTCAAGGCGGGACAGGGCCCCATGAGCAGTTCTTC.

The gene calls are TRBV5-6 and TRBJ1-3, with 10 bases identical to TRBD1. CDR1 and CDR2 from the germline V gene are SGHDT and YYEEEE. The CDR3 is 15 amino acids. The trim removed 4 bases at V and 2 bases at J, leaving 3 bases unmatched. As DNA, the CDR3 is TGTGCCAGCAGCCCCGGGACAGGGGCTGGAAACACCATATATTTT. This encodes CASSPGTGAGNTIYF.

The chain joins TRBV30 to TRBJ2-7; 9 positions match TRBD2. Germline CDR1 reads GTSNPN; CDR2 reads SVGIG (reference sequence). V dropped 2 bases and J dropped 6; count of bases not matched to a gene: 11. CDR3 length: 15 amino acids. The CDR3 DNA follows: TGTGCCTGGAGTTTGGCCGGGACTAGCCCCAGCGAGCAGTACTTC. This codes for CAWSLAGTSPSEQYF.

The chain links TRBV12-3 or TRBV12-4 to TRBJ1-5; perhaps TRBD1 as D (5 bases). Trimming stripped 2 bases from V and 7 bases from J, with 9 bases between. The CDR3 covers 13 residues. This CDR3 is CASSLSGKQPQHF. CDR3 DNA sequence: TGTGCCAGCAGTTTATCAGGGAAACAGCCCCAGCATTTT.

The V gene is TRBV20-1, the J gene TRBJ1-3; TRBD1 agrees at 8 bases. V dropped 6 bases and J dropped 8; count of bases not matched to a gene: 3. Per germline, CDR1 DFQATT and CDR2 SNEGSKA (reference sequence). The CDR3 consists of 11 residues. CDR3 in amino acids: CSAPRGHTIYF. DNA of the CDR3: TGCAGTGCCCCCAGGGGGCACACCATATATTTT.

The genes are TRBV29-1 and TRBJ1-4; the D gene is possibly TRBD1 (6 bases). The CDR3 is 14 amino acids. Germline V CDR1 and CDR2: SQVTM, ANQGSEA. V shed 6 bases and J shed 3 bases, with 14 bases lying between them. The DNA for the CDR3 is TGCAGCGTCGCCGCAGGGGTTTCTAATGAAAAACTGTTTTTT. Translating gives CSVAAGVSNEKLFF.

The chain links TRBV19 to TRBJ2-1, with 12 positions matching TRBD2. J lost 0 bases, V lost 4 bases, and 1 base had no gene match. Germline CDR1 reads LNHDA; CDR2 reads SQIVND (reference sequence). The CDR3 is made up of 16 amino acids. CDR3 amino acids: CASSKTSGSSYNEQFF. CDR3 bases: TGTGCCAGTAGTAAGACTAGCGGGAGCTCCTACAATGAGCAGTTCTTC.

The gene calls are TRBV19 and TRBJ1-5; possible D gene TRBD1, 6 bases. Germline V CDR1 and CDR2: LNHDA, SQIVND (reference sequence). The V gene lost 6 bases and the J gene lost 5 bases, with 14 bases spanning the gap. The CDR3 has 14 amino acids. The CDR3 here is CASSRIKGDQPQHF. DNA for the CDR3: TGTGCCAGTAGCCGAATAAAGGGGGATCAGCCCCAGCATTTT.

This chain links TRBV6-2 or TRBV6-3 with TRBJ1-1, with 10 nucleotides matching TRBD1. The CDR3 loop spans 14 amino acids. Losses at the gene ends were 3 bases for V and 10 bases for J; bases not matched to a gene: 8. CDR1 MNHEY and CDR2 SVGEGT come from the germline V gene. In DNA form, the CDR3 reads TGTGCCAGCAGTTATTCCGGGACAGGGGACGGAGCTTTCTTT. It encodes CASSYSGTGDGAFF.

The chain is built from TRBV18 and TRBJ2-1; 9 positions agree with TRBD2. Trimming took 0 bases from V and 3 from J; bases not matched to a gene: 0. The CDR3 has 15 amino acids. Looked up from germline, CDR1 is KGHSH and CDR2 is LQKENI. The CDR3 loop is CASSPPSGGYNEQFF. The CDR3 region has the DNA TGTGCCAGCTCACCACCTAGCGGGGGCTACAATGAGCAGTTCTTC.

This chain uses TRBV3-1 (or the pseudogene TRBV3-2) with TRBJ2-2; 9 bases map to TRBD2. The CDR3 has 15 amino acids. Trimming at V came to 4 bases and at J to 6 bases, leaving 6 bases not matched to a gene. The germline CDR1 and CDR2 sequences are LGHDT and YNNKEL (reference sequence). The CDR3 region has the DNA TGTGCCAGCAGCCTTCGCGGGAGGGCCTCCGGGGAGCTGTTTTTT. Its protein is CASSLRGRASGELFF.

This clone was seen just once. V and J are TRBV29-1 and TRBJ2-1, with no clear D. Germline assignment: CDR1 SQVTM and CDR2 ANQGSEA. This CDR3 has 13 residues. The V gene lost 5 bases and the J gene lost 7 bases, with 15 bases spanning the gap. The CDR3, as DNA: TGCAGCGTTTCGGCGGCCCCCCGGAATGAGCAGTTCTTC. Protein product: CSVSAAPRNEQFF.

V gene TRBV5-1 combines with J gene TRBJ2-1; tentative D call: TRBD1 (6 bases). The CDR3 totals 14 residues. The ends were cut back, 1 base at V and 6 bases at J, with 11 bases in the middle. CDR1 is SGHRS and CDR2 is YFSETQ in the germline V gene. CDR3 amino acids: CASSLKQGFNEQFF. In nucleotides, the CDR3 is TGCGCCAGCAGCTTGAAACAGGGCTTCAATGAGCAGTTCTTC.